These T cell receptor beta chains were read from a single sample in a study of T cell changes during pregnancy in multiple sclerosis. Here immunoSEQ multiplex PCR was the method, and the copy in TCRdb shows in-frame clones only, minus some. The sample carries about 70,000 clones, 85% to 95% recorded once. The specimen was CD8+ T cells from peripheral blood mononuclear cells, collected in the third trimester of pregnancy. These receptors originate from a female donor in good health, enrolled as a control in a pregnancy study. Both conserved end residues are part of each CDR3. The D gene is left open where the match is weak. Clone sizes are given selectively: once, few, many, or a class where the clone is expanded.

j_gene,d_gene,abundance,v_gene,CDR3nt,CDR3aa
TRBJ1-2,TRBD1,-,TRBV7-9,TGTGCCAGCAGCCTATTGACAGGGGAGGGGGGCTACACCTTC,CASSLLTGEGGYTF
TRBJ1-2,TRBD1,few,TRBV19,TGTGCCAGTAGTTCCGGGACAGGGATCAATGGCTACACCTTC,CASSSGTGINGYTF
TRBJ1-1,-,-,TRBV27,TGTGCCAGCAGTCTCGCCCTCTATACTATGAACACTGAAGCTTTCTTT,CASSLALYTMNTEAFF
TRBJ1-1,-,-,TRBV5-1,TGCGCCAGCAGCTTGGCAGGGGACACTGAAGCTTTCTTT,CASSLAGDTEAFF
TRBJ2-7,-,-,TRBV7-9,TGTGCCAGCAGCTTTGTGAGCTACGAGCAGTACTTC,CASSFVSYEQYF
TRBJ2-3,TRBD2,-,TRBV7-8,TGTGCCAGCAGACTGACTAGCGGGGGGACAGATACGCAGTATTTT,CASRLTSGGTDTQYF
TRBJ1-5,-,-,TRBV7-2,TGTGCCAGCAGCTTATCAGATTATAGCAATCAGCCCCAGCATTTT,CASSLSDYSNQPQHF
TRBJ2-7,TRBD1,-,TRBV5-6,TGTGCCAGCAGCCCCGGGACAGGGATTCGCGAGCAGTACTTC,CASSPGTGIREQYF
TRBJ2-5,TRBD2,-,TRBV14,TGTGCCAGCAGCCAAACTAGCGGTGAAGAGACCCAGTACTTC,CASSQTSGEETQYF
TRBJ1-1,-,-,TRBV4-1,TGCGCCAGCAGCCCCCGGTTGAACACTGAAGCTTTCTTT,CASSPRLNTEAFF
TRBJ1-1,-,-,TRBV29-1,TGCAGCGTTGATCCATCTTCAGGGGAAGGTTGGGTCCCTGAAGCTTTCTTT,CSVDPSSGEGWVPEAFF
TRBJ2-5,TRBD1,-,TRBV7-9,TGTGCCAGCAGCTTAGCGACAGGGGGCAAAGAGACCCAGTACTTC,CASSLATGGKETQYF
TRBJ1-2,TRBD1,-,TRBV5-6,TGTGCCAGCAGCCACGGACAGGAACTCTATGGCTACACCTTC,CASSHGQELYGYTF
TRBJ2-1,-,-,TRBV6-1,TGTGCCAGCAGTGAATCAAGAGAAGAGCAGTTCTTC,CASSESREEQFF
TRBJ2-1,-,-,TRBV6-5,TGTGCCAGCAGTTACCCAAGTTTGGCAGAGCAGTTCTTC,CASSYPSLAEQFF
TRBJ2-6,TRBD1,-,TRBV5-1,TGCGCCAGCAGCCCGGGACAGGGGGCTCTATCTGGGGCCAACGTCCTGACTTTC,CASSPGQGALSGANVLTF
TRBJ2-1,TRBD2,once,TRBV4-2,TGTGCCAGCAGCACCCTGGGTAGCGGGGGGAATGAGCAGTTCTTC,CASSTLGSGGNEQFF
TRBJ1-1,-,-,TRBV7-2,TGTGCGACGGCGGGGGGGCCTGAAGCTTTCTTT,CATAGGPEAFF
TRBJ2-7,-,-,TRBV6-5,TGTGCCAGCAGTCTGACAGACACCTACGAGCAGTACTTC,CASSLTDTYEQYF
TRBJ1-4,-,-,TRBV27,TGTGCCAGCAGTAGGCGGGGGGTCGGTGAAAAACTGTTTTTT,CASSRRGVGEKLFF
TRBJ1-5,-,-,TRBV27,TGTGCCAGCAGTTTATTGGCAGGCAATCAGCCCCAGCATTTT,CASSLLAGNQPQHF
TRBJ1-2,-,-,TRBV7-6,TGTGCCAGCAGCTCCTACGGGGGGCGAGTGGATGGCTACACCTTC,CASSSYGGRVDGYTF
TRBJ1-1,-,-,TRBV2,TGTGCCAGCAGGGGAGGGGTGACTGAAGCTTTCTTT,CASRGGVTEAFF
TRBJ2-7,-,-,TRBV18,TGTGCCAGCTCACCTCCTTTTAACGAGCAGTACTTC,CASSPPFNEQYF
TRBJ1-2,-,-,TRBV29-1,TGCAGCGTTTTACGCCTTGAGGGCTACACCTTC,CSVLRLEGYTF
TRBJ2-3,TRBD2,-,TRBV6-6,TGTGCCAGCAGTTACGGACTAGCGGGGACAGATACGCAGTATTTT,CASSYGLAGTDTQYF
TRBJ1-3,TRBD1,-,TRBV30,TGTGCCTGGAGTGCGGCGACAGGGCTTAGGGGAAACACCATATATTTT,CAWSAATGLRGNTIYF
TRBJ1-2,-,-,TRBV4-2,TGTGCCAGCAGCCAAGAGGGGAGGGTCCTTAACTATGGCTACACCTTC,CASSQEGRVLNYGYTF
TRBJ2-3,TRBD2,-,TRBV4-2,TGTGCCAGCAGCCAGCGGCTACTAGCGGGGGATGGGACAGATACGCAGTATTTT,CASSQRLLAGDGTDTQYF
TRBJ2-2,-,-,TRBV4-3,TGCGCCAGCAGCCAAGATACGATCGGGTCAAGGCTAGGCGGGGAGCTGTTTTTT,CASSQDTIGSRLGGELFF
TRBJ1-1,TRBD1,-,TRBV7-2,TGTGCCAGCAGCTTGGGGACAGGGGGCACGAGAACTGAAGCTTTCTTT,CASSLGTGGTRTEAFF
TRBJ2-7,TRBD2,-,TRBV7-6,TGTGCCAGCGGCAGCTTAGGGAGCGGACTAGCGGGTACCCCCAGCTCCTACGAGCAGTACTTC,CASGSLGSGLAGTPSSYEQYF
TRBJ2-7,-,few,TRBV7-2,TGTGCCAGCAGCTTATCCCAAGCAGCTAGAACCTACGAGCAGTACTTC,CASSLSQAARTYEQYF
TRBJ2-1,-,-,TRBV6-5,TGTGCCAGCAGTTACGGAGCGCGGGCGAGGAATGAGCAGTTCTTC,CASSYGARARNEQFF
TRBJ1-6,TRBD1,-,TRBV19,TGTGCCAGTAGCAGGACAGGGGGCGCGGATTCACCCCTCCACTTT,CASSRTGGADSPLHF
TRBJ2-4,-,-,TRBV28,TGTGCCAGCAGATTTACAGGGTTAGCCAAAAACATTCAGTACTTC,CASRFTGLAKNIQYF
TRBJ1-1,-,-,TRBV7-8,TGTGCCAGCAGCCTAGGACAGATGAACACTGAAGCTTTCTTT,CASSLGQMNTEAFF
TRBJ2-7,TRBD1,-,TRBV29-1,TGCAGCGTGGTTGGACAGGGGGCTCGGGAGCAGTACTTC,CSVVGQGAREQYF
TRBJ1-2,-,-,TRBV15,TGTGCCACCAGCAGAGATGAAGAGGAAAACTATGGCTACACCTTC,CATSRDEEENYGYTF
TRBJ2-1,-,-,TRBV4-2,TGTGCCAGCAGCCAAGACAGGGAGGTCTACAATGAGCAGTTCTTC,CASSQDREVYNEQFF
TRBJ1-5,TRBD1,few,TRBV7-8,TGTGCCAGCAGCTCGGACAGGGTTAGCAATCAGCCCCAGCATTTT,CASSSDRVSNQPQHF
TRBJ1-2,-,-,TRBV12-5,TGTGCTAGTGGTTCGCTCCCAGGGGCGAACTATGGCTACACCTTC,CASGSLPGANYGYTF
TRBJ1-5,-,-,TRBV15,TGTGCCACCAGTACTATGGAGGGGCCTCCCCATCAGCCCCAGCATTTT,CATSTMEGPPHQPQHF
TRBJ2-3,TRBD2,-,TRBV2,TGTGCCAGCCCCCCCCCAGCGGGGAGCACAGATACGCAGTATTTT,CASPPPAGSTDTQYF
TRBJ1-2,TRBD1,-,TRBV5-1,TGCGCCAGCAGCTTGGAGGGGACAGGGGGCGCGTTGGATGGCTACACCTTC,CASSLEGTGGALDGYTF
TRBJ2-7,-,-,TRBV29-1,TGCAGCGTTGAAGATCGCCTCGAGGGCTACGAGCAGTACTTC,CSVEDRLEGYEQYF
TRBJ2-7,-,-,TRBV27,TGTGCCAGCAGTTTTACAGGGAACGAGCAGTACTTC,CASSFTGNEQYF
TRBJ1-4,-,-,TRBV7-8,TGTGCCAGCAGCCCAGGGATTAGGGAAAAACTGTTTTTT,CASSPGIREKLFF
TRBJ1-1,TRBD1,once,TRBV12-5,TGTGCTAGTGGTTTGCCGACAGGGCCGGACACTGAAGCTTTCTTT,CASGLPTGPDTEAFF
TRBJ1-5,-,-,TRBV25-1,TGTGCCAGCAGTATGGGGGGGAATCAGCCCCAGCATTTT,CASSMGGNQPQHF
TRBJ1-2,-,-,TRBV7-9,TGTGCCAGCAGCTACGGACAGCCCTATGGCTACACCTTC,CASSYGQPYGYTF